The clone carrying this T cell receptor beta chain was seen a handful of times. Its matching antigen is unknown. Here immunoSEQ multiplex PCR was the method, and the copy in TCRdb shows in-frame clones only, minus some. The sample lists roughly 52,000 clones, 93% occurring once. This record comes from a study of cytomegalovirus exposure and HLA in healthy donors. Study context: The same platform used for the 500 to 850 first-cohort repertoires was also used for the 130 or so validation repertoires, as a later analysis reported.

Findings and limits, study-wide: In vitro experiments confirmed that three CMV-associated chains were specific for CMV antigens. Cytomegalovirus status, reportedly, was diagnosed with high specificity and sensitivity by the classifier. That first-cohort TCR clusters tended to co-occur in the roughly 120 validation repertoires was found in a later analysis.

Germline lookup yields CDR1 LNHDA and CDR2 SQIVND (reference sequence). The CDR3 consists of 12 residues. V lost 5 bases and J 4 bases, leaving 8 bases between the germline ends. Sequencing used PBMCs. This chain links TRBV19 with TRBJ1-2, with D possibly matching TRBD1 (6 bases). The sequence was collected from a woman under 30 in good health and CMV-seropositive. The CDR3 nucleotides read TGTGCCAGTAGTTTGGACAGCTATGGCTACACCTTC. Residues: CASSLDSYGYTF. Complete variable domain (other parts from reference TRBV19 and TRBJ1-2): DGGITQSPKYLFRKEGQNVTLSCEQNLNHDAMYWYRQDPGQGLRLIYYSQIVNDFQKGDIAEGYSVSREKKESFPLTVTSAQKNPTAFYLCASSLDSYGYTFGSGTRLTVV.